These 11 T cell receptor beta chains were all obtained from the same sample, sequenced in a study of cytomegalovirus exposure and HLA in healthy donors. The PCR was carried out with 60 Vbeta primers and 13 Jbeta primers. Produced via immunoSEQ multiplex PCR; TCRdb's table is partial and in-frame only. The data hold roughly 100,000 clones, with about three quarters observed a single time. Sample: PBMCs. The receptors were gathered from a boy younger than 18 in good health and CMV-seronegative.

The rearrangement links TRBV9 to TRBJ2-5; 9 positions agree with TRBD2. In germline, CDR1 is SGDLS, CDR2 YYNGEE. Trimming at V came to 2 bases and at J to 5 bases, leaving 4 bases not matched to a gene. CDR3 size: 14 residues. In nucleotides, the CDR3 is TGTGCCAGCAGCGTCGTAGCGGGAGCGGAGACCCAGTACTTC. This translates into CASSVVAGAETQYF. Full variable domain (remainder filled in from reference TRBV9 and TRBJ2-5): DSGVTQTPKHLITATGQRVTLRCSPRSGDLSVYWYQQSLDQGLQFLIQYYNGEERAKGNILERFSAQQFPDLHSELNLSSLELGDSALYFCASSVVAGAETQYFGPGTRLLVL.

The chain is built from TRBV18 and TRBJ1-1, with D possibly TRBD1 on 5 matching bases. CDR3 length: 15 residues. Germline assignment: CDR1 KGHSH and CDR2 LQKENI. V was shortened by 3 bases and J by 5 bases, with 16 bases between the two germline ends. In DNA form, the CDR3 reads TGTGCCAGCTCACCGAACGTCAGGGTGAGGACTGAAGCTTTCTTT. Translation gives CASSPNVRVRTEAFF.

The V gene is TRBV2, the J gene TRBJ1-6; 10 bases are a match to TRBD1. CDR1 SNHLY and CDR2 FYNNEI come from the germline V gene. V shed 9 bases, J shed 10 bases, and the junction held 9 bases outside the gene matches. There are 14 residues in the CDR3. The CDR3 nucleotides read TGTGCCAGTTACAATGGACAGGGGGGATCACCCCTCCACTTT. Its translation: CASYNGQGGSPLHF.

The chain uses TRBV6-5 and TRBJ1-2; D uncertain. Trimming took 8 bases from V and 8 from J, leaving 24 bases between them. CDR1 is MNHEY and CDR2 is SVGAGI in the germline V gene. The CDR3 extends over 15 amino acids. The CDR3 is CASRPRPGGIHGYTF. DNA of the CDR3: TGTGCCAGCCGACCTAGGCCAGGAGGAATTCACGGCTACACCTTC.

This sequence joins TRBV27 and TRBJ2-1, with 11 bases matching TRBD2. Losses at the gene ends were 4 bases for V and 4 bases for J; bases not matched to a gene: 3. Germline CDR1 MNHEY, CDR2 SMNVEV (reference sequence). The CDR3 spans 15 residues. The CDR3 nucleotides read TGTGCCAGCAGTTGGCTAGCGGGGGGTTACAATGAGCAGTTCTTC. Its translation: CASSWLAGGYNEQFF.

The chain has TRBV15 and TRBJ2-7; D perhaps matches TRBD2 (5 bases). Germline V gene sequence: CDR1 LNHNV, CDR2 YYDKDF (reference sequence). The CDR3 has 14 amino acids. The ends were cut back, 1 base at V and 4 bases at J, with 11 bases in the middle. The CDR3 region has the DNA TGTGCCACCAGCAGAGGAACTAGTAGGTACGAGCAGTACTTC. Its translation: CATSRGTSRYEQYF.

The chain recombines TRBV14 with TRBJ2-7; possible D gene TRBD2, 6 bases. Germline CDR1 reads SGHDN; CDR2 reads FVKESK. V lost 4 bases to trimming and J lost 2 bases, with 18 bases between them. The CDR3 runs 16 residues. The CDR3 loop is CASSPFTGLLAYEQYF. CDR3 DNA sequence: TGTGCCAGCAGCCCTTTTACGGGACTCCTCGCCTACGAGCAGTACTTC.

The chain has TRBV10-2 and TRBJ1-2; 7 nucleotides align to TRBD1. Germline V gene data show CDR1 as WSHSY and CDR2 as SAAADI. After removal of 0 bases from V and 5 bases from J, the junction contained 6 bases not matched to a gene. This CDR3 spans 15 amino acids. The CDR3 nucleotides read TGCGCCAGCAGTGAGTCGACCCTGGGACAGTATGGCTACACCTTC. It codes for CASSESTLGQYGYTF.

This chain joins TRBV30 and TRBJ1-2; tentative D call: TRBD1 (5 bases). CDR1 GTSNPN and CDR2 SVGIG come from the germline V gene (reference sequence). Trimming removed 1 base at V and 3 bases at J, with 9 bases between. The CDR3 has 13 amino acids. The DNA for the CDR3 is TGTGCCTGGAGTGAGTGGGGGGACTATGGCTACACCTTC. Its translation: CAWSEWGDYGYTF.

The CDR3 is CASSPTVGYTF. As DNA, the CDR3 is TGTGCCAGCAGCCCGACAGTTGGCTACACCTTC. V usage is TRBV7-9 and J usage is TRBJ1-2; possibly TRBD1 for D (5 bases). The CDR3 spans 11 residues. Germline assignment: CDR1 SEHNR and CDR2 FQNEAQ (reference sequence). V shed 5 bases and J shed 7 bases, with 8 bases lying between them. Using reference TRBV7-9 and TRBJ1-2 for the parts outside the CDR3, the full variable domain is DTGVSQNPRHKITKRGQNVTFRCDPISEHNRLYWYRQTLGQGPEFLTYFQNEAQLEKSRLLSDRFSAERPKGSFSTLEIQRTEQGDSAMYLCASSPTVGYTFGSGTRLTVV.

This chain joins TRBV5-1 and TRBJ2-3, with TRBD2 matching over 9 bases. Germline V gene lookup returns CDR1 SGHRS and CDR2 YFSETQ. CDR3 length equals 18 residues. Trimming cost V 0 bases and J 0 bases; bases outside gene matches: 8. The CDR3, as DNA: TGCGCCAGCAGCTTGGTTGCGGGGGGGATACCTAGCACAGATACGCAGTATTTT. Its translation: CASSLVAGGIPSTDTQYF.